What follows are 30 T cell receptor beta chains derived from one specimen sequenced in a study of cytomegalovirus exposure and HLA in healthy donors (dated by TCRdb to 2016 to 2017). Libraries came from the immunoSEQ multiplex PCR assay. For the multiplex PCR, a mixture combining 60 forward primers for TCR Vbeta segments and 13 reverse primers for TCR Jbeta segments was used. The table was pulled from immuneACCESS by TCRdb, which kept in-frame rearrangements only. Such tables lose some clones; where checked, under half of the loss comes from unresolved V genes, and the rest has no known cause. The table for this sample lists 110,000 to 150,000 clones; around 75% of them were counted only once. Together, the top ten hold about 3.1% of the sample. Sequenced input: PBMCs. The receptor set was obtained from a female donor in good health and CMV-seronegative.

This chain connects TRBV11-3 to TRBJ2-1, with 8 bases matching TRBD2. The CDR3 consists of 16 residues. The germline V gene encodes CDR1 SGHNT and CDR2 YENEEA. The V and J ends lost 5 bases and 7 bases, in that order; junction bases with no gene match: 13. The CDR3 protein is CASSPRAAGGENEQFF. Here the CDR3 DNA reads TGTGCCAGCAGCCCCAGAGCGGCGGGAGGTGAAAATGAGCAGTTCTTC.

This clone was recorded only once. This chain joins TRBV6-6 and TRBJ2-1, with 8 bases aligning to TRBD1. The germline V gene has CDR1 MNHNY and CDR2 SVGAGI (reference sequence). J was trimmed by 6 bases and V by 6 bases; bases with no gene match: 4. The length of the CDR3 is 13 residues. CDR3 loop: CASSPTGVNEQFF. The CDR3 bases are TGTGCCAGCAGCCCGACAGGGGTCAATGAGCAGTTCTTC.

This clone appeared a few times. The chain has TRBV5-1 and TRBJ1-2; 7 bases map to TRBD1. This CDR3 has 14 amino acids. V lost 4 bases to trimming and J lost 7 bases; unmatched junction nucleotides: 10. Germline-derived CDR1 and CDR2 are SGHRS and YFSETQ. The CDR3 DNA reads TGCGCCAGCAGCCCTATCATACAGGGGTCTGGCTACACCTTC. Residues: CASSPIIQGSGYTF.

The chain is built from TRBV2 and TRBJ1-2, with TRBD1 matching over 9 bases. Per the germline V gene, CDR1 is SNHLY and CDR2 is FYNNEI. The CDR3 consists of 12 residues. V dropped 6 bases and J dropped 8; count of bases not matched to a gene: 4. The CDR3 sequence: CASSLTGGGYTF. The CDR3 bases are TGTGCCAGCAGCCTGACAGGGGGAGGCTACACCTTC. Supplemented by reference TRBV2 and TRBJ1-2, the full variable domain reads EPEVTQTPSHQVTQMGQEVILRCVPISNHLYFYWYRQILGQKVEFLVSFYNNEISEKSEIFDDQFSVERPDGSNFTLKIRSTKLEDSAMYFCASSLTGGGYTFGSGTRLTVV.

This chain joins TRBV7-9 and TRBJ2-7, with 12 nucleotides matching TRBD1. This CDR3 is 15 amino acids long. V dropped 4 bases and J dropped 6; count of bases not matched to a gene: 7. Germline V gene lookup returns CDR1 SEHNR and CDR2 FQNEAQ (reference sequence). The CDR3 sequence is CASSSGGTGGSEQYF. CDR3 DNA sequence: TGTGCCAGCAGCTCAGGGGGGACAGGGGGCTCCGAGCAGTACTTC.

The gene calls are TRBV5-4 and TRBJ2-7; a possible D gene is TRBD2 (5 bases). CDR1 SGHNT and CDR2 YYREEE come from the germline V gene (reference sequence). The CDR3 spans 15 residues. V lost 1 base and J 2 bases, leaving 13 bases between the germline ends. This CDR3 is CASSLLAWGAYEQYF. The CDR3 bases are TGTGCCAGCAGCTTGTTGGCATGGGGAGCCTACGAGCAGTACTTC.

The V call is TRBV18, the J call TRBJ2-6; D is perhaps TRBD1 (5 bases). The CDR3 is made up of 14 amino acids. V was shortened by 6 bases and J by 9 bases, with 15 bases between the two germline ends. The germline V gene encodes CDR1 KGHSH and CDR2 LQKENI. The CDR3 is CASSPGRVDNVLTF. CDR3 DNA: TGTGCCAGCTCCCCAGGCAGGGTAGACAACGTCCTGACTTTC.

The gene calls are TRBV19 and TRBJ2-7; TRBD1 aligns across 8 bases. Trimming cost V 5 bases and J 6 bases; bases outside gene matches: 6. Germline V gives CDR1 LNHDA, CDR2 SQIVND (reference sequence). The CDR3 consists of 13 residues. The CDR3 DNA sequence: TGTGCCAGTAGTGGAGGACAGGGCGGCGAGCAGTACTTC. Translating gives CASSGGQGGEQYF.

V usage is TRBV10-3 and J usage is TRBJ1-2, with TRBD1 matching over 7 bases. The V gene end was trimmed by 7 bases and the J gene end by 8 bases; junction bases not matched to a gene: 7. Germline V gene sequence: CDR1 ENHRY, CDR2 SYGVKD. This CDR3 is built from 12 residues. CDR3 amino acids: CAITKTGDGYTF. For the CDR3, the DNA is TGTGCCATCACCAAAACAGGGGACGGCTACACCTTC.

The chain uses TRBV5-1 and TRBJ2-1; 14 bases are a match to TRBD2. This CDR3 contains 18 residues. Germline CDR1 is SGHRS and CDR2 is YFSETQ. Trimming cost V 1 base and J 0 bases; bases outside gene matches: 3. The CDR3 region has the DNA TGCGCCAGCAGCTTGACCGGACTAGCGGGGGGCTCCTACAATGAGCAGTTCTTC. This gives the protein CASSLTGLAGGSYNEQFF.

The rearrangement uses TRBV5-6 and TRBJ2-1; TRBD2 matches at 12 bases. Germline V lookup: CDR1 SGHDT, CDR2 YYEEEE. J was trimmed by 6 bases and V by 3 bases; bases with no gene match: 10. The CDR3 is 17 amino acids. CDR3 coding DNA: TGTGCCAGCAGCTCGACAACTACTAGCGGGAGGAGCAATGAGCAGTTCTTC. Encoded protein: CASSSTTTSGRSNEQFF.

This clone was found a few times. The J gene is TRBJ2-7, the V gene TRBV5-5, with D perhaps matching TRBD1 (6 bases). CDR1 and CDR2 (germline): SGHKS, YYEKEE (reference sequence). The CDR3 consists of 15 residues. Deletions cut 3 bases from V and 2 bases from J, with 15 bases between. In DNA, the CDR3 is TGTGCCAGCAGCTCTCACAACAGGGTGGCCTACGAGCAGTACTTC. This codes for CASSSHNRVAYEQYF.

J is TRBJ2-4 and V is TRBV4-1, with 7 bases lining up with TRBD1. The CDR3 runs 13 residues. The germline gives CDR1 MGHRA, CDR2 YSYEKL. Losses at the gene ends were 1 base for V and 9 bases for J; bases not matched to a gene: 3. The CDR3 region has the DNA TGCGCCAGCAGCCAAGTCCCAGGGGGCATTCAGTACTTC. This translates into CASSQVPGGIQYF.

This clone showed up just once. The CDR3 is CASSFLGDSAFF. In DNA form, the CDR3 reads TGTGCCAGCAGTTTCTTAGGGGACTCAGCTTTCTTT. The chain is built from TRBV27 and TRBJ1-1, with D perhaps TRBD1 (5 bases). Looked up from germline, CDR1 is MNHEY and CDR2 is SMNVEV (reference sequence). V was cut by 3 bases and J by 10 bases, with 12 bases left in between. This CDR3 contains 12 residues.

This clone was found a few times. The rearrangement links TRBV6-1 to TRBJ2-3; the match to TRBD2 covers 11 bases. CDR3 size: 17 residues. Trimming at V came to 4 bases and at J to 5 bases, leaving 11 bases not matched to a gene. Germline lookup yields CDR1 MNHNS and CDR2 SASEGT. The CDR3 spells CASSGHSGRVGGDTQYF. CDR3 DNA: TGTGCCAGCAGTGGTCATAGCGGGAGGGTAGGAGGAGATACGCAGTATTTT.

This clone was seen only a few times. J is TRBJ1-1 and V is TRBV29-1; D is unresolved. Germline CDR1 reads SQVTM; CDR2 reads ANQGSEA. Trimming left V 4 bases short and J 1 base short, with 4 bases between. The CDR3 contains 11 residues. The chain's CDR3 is CSVVRNTEAFF. The CDR3 DNA is TGCAGCGTTGTGAGGAACACTGAAGCTTTCTTT.

This chain uses TRBV27 with TRBJ2-7; 7 bases map to TRBD2. Per the germline V gene, CDR1 is MNHEY and CDR2 is SMNVEV (reference sequence). Trimming at V came to 0 bases and at J to 4 bases, leaving 9 bases not matched to a gene. The CDR3 runs to 16 residues. The CDR3, as DNA: TGTGCCAGCAGTTTATCCACCGGGACTAAGAAATACGAGCAGTACTTC. Translation: CASSLSTGTKKYEQYF.

The chain is built from TRBV7-2 and TRBJ1-1; no clear D. Germline lookup yields CDR1 SGHTA and CDR2 FQGNSA. The CDR3 loop spans 14 amino acids. The V and J ends lost 4 bases and 4 bases respectively, with 13 bases between them. The CDR3 DNA follows: TGTGCCAGCAGCTCGTTAGGAGGGATCACTGAAGCTTTCTTT. Its protein is CASSSLGGITEAFF.

V and J are TRBV5-6 and TRBJ1-4; 8 nucleotides match TRBD1. CDR1 and CDR2 (germline): SGHDT, YYEEEE. This CDR3 is 12 amino acids long. With 5 bases clipped from V and 12 bases from J, the junction kept 6 bases outside the gene matches. DNA for the CDR3: TGTGCCAGCAGTAGGACAGGGTTGCAACTGTTTTTT. It specifies CASSRTGLQLFF.

The table lists this clone with a few counts. V usage is TRBV6-5 and J usage is TRBJ2-7; perhaps TRBD2 as D (6 bases). Trimming pared 0 bases from V and 2 bases from J, leaving 8 bases between. The CDR3 spans 14 residues. Germline V CDR1 and CDR2: MNHEY, SVGAGI. CDR3 sequence reads: CASSYSEGTYEQYF. The CDR3, as DNA: TGTGCCAGCAGTTACTCGGAGGGAACCTACGAGCAGTACTTC.

A few counts support this clone. The chain's CDR3 is CASRLAGYNEQFF. CDR3 nucleotide sequence: TGTGCCAGTCGACTAGCGGGTTACAATGAGCAGTTCTTC. This chain joins TRBV2 and TRBJ2-1; 10 bases fit TRBD2. The CDR3 sequence is 13 residues long. Trimming removed 9 bases from V and 4 bases from J; junction bases left unmatched: 3. In germline, CDR1 is SNHLY, CDR2 FYNNEI.

Written as DNA, the CDR3 is TGTGCCAGCAGCTTGGCCCCAGGGGACACCTACGAGCAGTACTTC. Translation gives CASSLAPGDTYEQYF. V gene TRBV5-5 combines with J gene TRBJ2-7, with TRBD1 as a possible D gene (6 bases). The CDR3 runs 15 residues. The germline gives CDR1 SGHKS, CDR2 YYEKEE (reference sequence). Trimming removed 0 bases at V and 2 bases at J, with 12 bases between.

This chain connects TRBV29-1 to TRBJ2-1; TRBD2 matches 8 bases. Per germline, CDR1 SQVTM and CDR2 ANQGSEA. V trimming: 4 bases; J trimming: 7 bases; junction bases outside the gene matches: 9. The CDR3 extends over 14 amino acids. The CDR3 DNA sequence: TGCAGCGTTGGCCGAAGCGGGAGAAAAAATGAGCAGTTCTTC. This sequence encodes CSVGRSGRKNEQFF.

The rearrangement uses TRBV28 and TRBJ1-1; 7 bases are a match to TRBD1. The V gene's germline CDR1 is MDHEN and CDR2 SYDVKM. This CDR3 is 14 amino acids long. The CDR3: CGIRGGGVNTEAFF. In nucleotides, the CDR3 is TGTGGGATTCGAGGGGGCGGGGTGAACACTGAAGCTTTCTTT.

This chain links TRBV28 with TRBJ2-7, with D perhaps matching TRBD1 (5 bases). The germline gives CDR1 MDHEN, CDR2 SYDVKM. There are 14 residues in the CDR3. V was clipped by 5 bases and J by 3 bases, with 14 bases between them. The CDR3 DNA sequence: TGTGCCAGCAGTATTCAGGGTGTGGGCTACGAGCAGTACTTC. This sequence encodes CASSIQGVGYEQYF.

The rearrangement uses TRBV4-1 and TRBJ2-4; D gene ambiguous. The germline V and J ends were trimmed by 0 bases and 5 bases, with 11 bases remaining between them. Per germline, CDR1 MGHRA and CDR2 YSYEKL. The CDR3 extends over 15 amino acids. The CDR3 nucleotides are TGCGCCAGCAGCCAAGATACCCTAACCCAAAACATTCAGTACTTC. Its protein product is CASSQDTLTQNIQYF.

V and J are TRBV30 and TRBJ2-1, with TRBD1 identical over 9 bases. V was pared by 4 bases and J by 4 bases, with 14 bases of the junction left unmatched. CDR3 length: 17 amino acids. Germline values: CDR1 GTSNPN, CDR2 SVGIG (reference sequence). In DNA form, the CDR3 reads TGTGCCTGGATGCTTCCCAACCCCGGGACAGGGTACAATGAGCAGTTCTTC. This sequence encodes CAWMLPNPGTGYNEQFF.

This chain connects TRBV6-5 to TRBJ2-7; D gene ambiguous. V was shortened by 2 bases and J by 5 bases, with 13 bases between the two germline ends. CDR1 and CDR2 (germline): MNHEY, SVGAGI. The CDR3 covers 14 residues. CDR3 loop: CASSYLPAENEQYF. The DNA for the CDR3 is TGTGCCAGCAGTTACCTCCCCGCGGAGAACGAGCAGTACTTC.

The V and J genes are TRBV28 and TRBJ1-4; D not certain. This CDR3 is 14 amino acids long. Germline V CDR1 and CDR2: MDHEN, SYDVKM. The V end was cut by 7 bases, the J end by 6 bases, with 15 bases between. CDR3 nucleotide sequence: TGTGCCAGCACCACTAAACGGCGAGATGAAAAACTGTTTTTT. This codes for CASTTKRRDEKLFF.

The rearrangement joins TRBV19 to TRBJ2-1, with TRBD2 identical over 14 bases. Germline-derived CDR1 and CDR2 are LNHDA and SQIVND (reference sequence). After removal of 5 bases from V and 4 bases from J, the junction contained 4 bases not matched to a gene. This CDR3 has 16 amino acids. Here the CDR3 DNA reads TGTGCCAGTAGTTCAGGGACTAGCGGGGGATACAATGAGCAGTTCTTC. Its translation: CASSSGTSGGYNEQFF.